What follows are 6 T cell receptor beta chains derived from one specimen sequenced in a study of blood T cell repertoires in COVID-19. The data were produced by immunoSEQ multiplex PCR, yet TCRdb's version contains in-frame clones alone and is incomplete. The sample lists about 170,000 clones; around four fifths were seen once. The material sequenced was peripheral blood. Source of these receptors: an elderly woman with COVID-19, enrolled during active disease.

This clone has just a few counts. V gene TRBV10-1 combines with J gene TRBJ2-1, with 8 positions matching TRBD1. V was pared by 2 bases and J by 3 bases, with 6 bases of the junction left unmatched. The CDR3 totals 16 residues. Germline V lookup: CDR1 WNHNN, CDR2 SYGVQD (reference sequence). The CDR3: CASSETPGQVYNEQFF. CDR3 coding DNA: TGCGCCAGCAGTGAGACACCGGGACAGGTCTACAATGAGCAGTTCTTC.

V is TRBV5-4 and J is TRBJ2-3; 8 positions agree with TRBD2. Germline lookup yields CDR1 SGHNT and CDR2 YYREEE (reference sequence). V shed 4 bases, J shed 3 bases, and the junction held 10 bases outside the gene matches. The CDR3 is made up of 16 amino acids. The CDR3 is CASSIKLAVGTDTQYF. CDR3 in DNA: TGTGCCAGCAGCATCAAACTAGCGGTGGGAACAGATACGCAGTATTTT.

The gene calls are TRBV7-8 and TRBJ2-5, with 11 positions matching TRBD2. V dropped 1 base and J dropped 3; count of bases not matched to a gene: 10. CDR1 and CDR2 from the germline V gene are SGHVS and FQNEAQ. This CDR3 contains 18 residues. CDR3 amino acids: CASSLGSLAGGSKETQYF. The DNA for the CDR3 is TGTGCCAGCAGCTTAGGTAGTCTAGCGGGGGGATCAAAAGAGACCCAGTACTTC.

The CDR3 bases are TGTGCCACCTCCATGGGCCGTGGTGAGCAGTTCTTC. It translates to CATSMGRGEQFF. The chain joins TRBV9 to TRBJ2-1; no definite D call. Germline loops: CDR1 SGDLS, CDR2 YYNGEE. The CDR3 is 12 residues long. Trimming cost V 9 bases and J 9 bases, with 16 bases left between them.

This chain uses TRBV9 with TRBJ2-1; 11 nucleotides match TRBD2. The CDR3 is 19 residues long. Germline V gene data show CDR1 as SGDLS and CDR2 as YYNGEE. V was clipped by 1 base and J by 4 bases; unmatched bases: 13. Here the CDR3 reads CASSVYGLAGGIIYNEQFF. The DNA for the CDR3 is TGTGCCAGCAGCGTATATGGGCTAGCGGGGGGAATAATATACAATGAGCAGTTCTTC.

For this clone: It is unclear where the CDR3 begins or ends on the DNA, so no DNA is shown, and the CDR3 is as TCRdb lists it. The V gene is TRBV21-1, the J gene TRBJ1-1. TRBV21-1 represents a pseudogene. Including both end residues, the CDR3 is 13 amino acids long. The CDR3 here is CASSVGGGTEAFF.